These T cell receptor beta chains were read from a single sample in a study of T-cell reconstitution after alpha-beta-depleted transplantation in children. TCRdb independently ran MiXCR on the PCR reads; one entry per CDR3 protein. Of some 550,000 distinct CDR3 sequences in the sample, 23% were seen once. Sequencing used PBMCs, mostly from graft donor cells, obtained 360 days after TCRalphabeta/CD19-depleted stem cell transplant. All receptors derive from a boy in the first two years of life who had a stem cell transplant for acute myeloid leukemia, so the T cells may come from the graft donor. Each CDR3 is given with its conserved first and last residue. D genes are given only for firm matches. Only part of the rows carry a size: once, few, many, or a class if the clone is expanded.

j_gene	d_gene	abundance	v_gene	CDR3nt	CDR3aa
TRBJ1-4	TRBD1	-	TRBV12-3/TRBV12-4	TGTGCCAGCAGTTCCCGACAGGGACGTTGGACTAATGAAAAACTGTTTTTT	CASSSRQGRWTNEKLFF
TRBJ2-7	-	few	TRBV5-1	TGCGCCAGCAGCTCATTGGACGGTCCCTACGAGCAGTACTTC	CASSSLDGPYEQYF
TRBJ2-3	TRBD2	-	TRBV5-1	TGCGCCAGCAGCTTCTTGGGACTAGCGAGCCCAGATACGCAGTATTTT	CASSFLGLASPDTQYF
TRBJ2-1	-	-	TRBV25-1	TGTGCCAGCAGTGAATATTTTATCACCGGGACTTTCTTC	CASSEYFITGTFF
TRBJ1-1	TRBD1	many	TRBV12-3/TRBV12-4	TGTGCCAGCACGTTTCGACAGGGCTGGACTGAAGCTTTCTTT	CASTFRQGWTEAFF
TRBJ1-2	-	few	TRBV20-1	TGCAGTGCAGTAGAAGGCTTAGCTAACTATGGCTACACCTTC	CSAVEGLANYGYTF
TRBJ2-3	TRBD2	-	TRBV6-5	TGTGCCAGCAGTTACTCGAGACTAGCGGGGGTAGGAGATACGCAGTATTTT	CASSYSRLAGVGDTQYF
TRBJ2-7	TRBD1	-	TRBV20-1	TGCAGTGCGTACCCCTCGGACAGGGGAGGGGAGCAGTACTTC	CSAYPSDRGGEQYF
TRBJ1-1	-	many	TRBV29-1	TGCAGCGTTCAGTCGGTGGTAGCTTTCTTT	CSVQSVVAFF
TRBJ2-7	-	few	TRBV29-1	TGCAGCGTTGCATCCTACGAGCAGTACTTC	CSVASYEQYF
TRBJ2-6	TRBD1	-	TRBV20-1	TGCAGTGCTGCTGCCGGGACAGGTCGCTCTGGGGCCAACGTCCTGACTTTC	CSAAAGTGRSGANVLTF
TRBJ2-5	-	many	TRBV20-1	TGCAGTGCTGAGATAGGGGTAGAGACCCAGTACTTC	CSAEIGVETQYF
TRBJ1-2	TRBD1	few	TRBV4-3	TGCGCCAGCAGCCAAGACAGGGGGCAGAAGGGCTACACCTTC	CASSQDRGQKGYTF
TRBJ2-3	-	-	TRBV7-2	TGTGCCAGCAGCTTAGACGGACTCACAGATACGCAGTATTTT	CASSLDGLTDTQYF
TRBJ1-1	-	-	TRBV20-1	TGCAGTGCTACAGCGAACACTGAAGCTTTCTTT	CSATANTEAFF
TRBJ2-5	-	many	TRBV7-2	TGTGCCAGCAGCCGAAGCTCAGAGACCCAGTACTTC	CASSRSSETQYF
TRBJ2-5	-	-	TRBV20-1	TGCAGTGCTAGAGATAGAGTGGCGGAGTGGGAGACCCAGTACTTC	CSARDRVAEWETQYF
TRBJ2-7	-	few	TRBV5-1	TGCGCCAGCAGCTTCGAGGGGAACTACGAGCAGTACTTC	CASSFEGNYEQYF
TRBJ2-1	-	many	TRBV5-1	TGCGCCAGCAGGCGGCTCCTCCGGTATGAGCAGTTCTTC	CASRRLLRYEQFF
TRBJ1-4	TRBD1	-	TRBV29-1	TGCAGCGTTGAGCTAGACGCGCAGGGGGGGGTTGAAAAACTGTTTTTT	CSVELDAQGGVEKLFF
TRBJ2-7	-	few	TRBV29-1	TGCAGCGTTGGAGGGGTACTCTCCTACGAGCAGTACTTC	CSVGGVLSYEQYF
TRBJ1-1	-	-	TRBV7-2	TGTGCCAGCAGCTTGAAGCCTGAAGCTTTCTTT	CASSLKPEAFF
TRBJ2-1	TRBD1	many	TRBV20-1	TGCAGTGCTAGTTTGGGACAGGGCTACAATGAGCAGTTCTTC	CSASLGQGYNEQFF
TRBJ1-1	-	-	TRBV29-1	TGCAGCGTTGTCTATAACACTGAAGCTTTCTTT	CSVVYNTEAFF
TRBJ2-1	TRBD2	many	TRBV18	TGTGCCAGCTCACCCCTTGGCGGGGGACGCTCCTACAATGAGCAGTTCTTC	CASSPLGGGRSYNEQFF
TRBJ1-1	-	-	TRBV6-5	TGTGCCAGCAGTTACTATTTTTTCGGGGGAACTGAAGCTTTCTTT	CASSYYFFGGTEAFF
TRBJ1-1	-	-	TRBV28	TGTGCCAGCAGTTTATGGCCGACCGGGGCCACTGAAGCTTTCTTT	CASSLWPTGATEAFF
TRBJ2-7	-	few	TRBV20-1	TGCAGTGCTAGAGACCGACGCTACGAGCAGTACTTC	CSARDRRYEQYF
TRBJ2-4	-	-	TRBV6-5	TGTGCCAGCAGTTACGGGCAGGGAGAGGCCCAAAACATTCAGTACTTC	CASSYGQGEAQNIQYF
TRBJ2-5	TRBD1	many	TRBV29-1	TGCAGCGTCCCAACAGGGGGAGACTACCAAGAGACCCAGTACTTC	CSVPTGGDYQETQYF
TRBJ2-5	TRBD1	few	TRBV28	TGTGCCAGCAGTTTATCGGACAGGGAAGAGACCCAGTACTTC	CASSLSDREETQYF
TRBJ1-5	-	few	TRBV28	TGTGCCAGCAGTACAGGGACCAGGCAGCCCCAGCATTTT	CASSTGTRQPQHF
TRBJ1-5	-	many	TRBV5-1	TGCGCCAGCAGCATTGGAGAGGGCAATCAGCCCCAGCATTTT	CASSIGEGNQPQHF
TRBJ2-2	-	-	TRBV12-3/TRBV12-4	TGTGCCAGCAGTTTTTGGGGGCCGAACACCGGGGAGCTGTTTTTT	CASSFWGPNTGELFF
TRBJ2-7	-	once	TRBV11-3	TGTGCCAGCAGCTTTCGCGGCGGGTCCAACTCCTACGAGCAGTACTTC	CASSFRGGSNSYEQYF
TRBJ1-2	TRBD1	many	TRBV14	TGTGCCAGCAGCGGGCCAACAGGGGACTATGGCTACACCTTC	CASSGPTGDYGYTF
TRBJ1-1	-	-	TRBV19	TGTGCCAGTAGTGTCATAACACAGGGCGACACTGAAGCTTTCTTT	CASSVITQGDTEAFF
TRBJ2-5	-	-	TRBV27	TGTGCCAGCAGTTTATGGGGGGGCGCGGCGGAGACCCAGTACTTC	CASSLWGGAAETQYF
TRBJ2-5	-	-	TRBV6-1	TGTGCCAGCAGTGAACGGACAGCCCTAGGAGAGACCCAGTACTTC	CASSERTALGETQYF
TRBJ2-6	-	-	TRBV4-2	TGTGCCAGCAGCCAAGATCGGGCCCGGTCTGGGGCCAACGTCCTGACTTTC	CASSQDRARSGANVLTF